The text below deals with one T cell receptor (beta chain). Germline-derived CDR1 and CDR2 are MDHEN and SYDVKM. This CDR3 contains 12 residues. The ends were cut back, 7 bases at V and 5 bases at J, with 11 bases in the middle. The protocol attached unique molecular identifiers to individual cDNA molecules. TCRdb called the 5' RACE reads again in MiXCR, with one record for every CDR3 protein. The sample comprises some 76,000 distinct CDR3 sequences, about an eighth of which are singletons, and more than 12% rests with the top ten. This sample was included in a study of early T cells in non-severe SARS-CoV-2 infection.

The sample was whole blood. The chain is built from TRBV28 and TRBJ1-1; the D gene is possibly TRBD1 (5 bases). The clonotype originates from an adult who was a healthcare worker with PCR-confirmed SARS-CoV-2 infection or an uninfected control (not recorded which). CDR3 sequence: CASTGKHTEAFF. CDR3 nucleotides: TGTGCCAGCACAGGGAAGCATACTGAAGCTTTCTTT.